What follows are 18 T cell receptor beta chains derived from one specimen sequenced in a study of T cells in Graves' hyperthyroidism and ophthalmopathy. There were TCR beta CDR3 regions amplified from RNA transcripts. During a first-round RT-PCR of the TCR CDR3, the HTBI primer set was used. TCRdb called the multiplex PCR reads again in MiXCR, with one record for every CDR3 protein. The sample consists of some 650,000 distinct CDR3 sequences, around 16% of them appearing once. Sequencing was carried out using blood. The receptor set was obtained from a woman aged 40 to 50 with Graves' ophthalmopathy.

The chain has TRBV29-1 and TRBJ2-5; D gene ambiguous. The CDR3 sequence is 14 residues long. V dropped 2 bases and J dropped 4 bases, with 14 bases sitting between them. Germline CDR1 reads SQVTM; CDR2 reads ANQGSEA. Here the CDR3 reads CSVEKTSKGETQYF. The CDR3 coding sequence is TGCAGCGTTGAAAAGACAAGCAAGGGAGAGACCCAGTACTTC.

At least ten counts were recorded for this clonotype. The chain employs TRBV18 and TRBJ2-7, with D unresolved. With 2 bases removed from V and 2 bases from J, the gap between germline ends came to 10 bases. The CDR3 sequence is 14 residues long. Germline V lookup: CDR1 KGHSH, CDR2 LQKENI. Here the CDR3 DNA reads TGTGCCAGCTCACCAAACTCAGCCGCCTACGAGCAGTACTTC. This gives the protein CASSPNSAAYEQYF.

This clonotype was found many times. The gene calls are TRBV9 and TRBJ2-5; no clear D gene. The ends were cut back, 3 bases at V and 2 bases at J, with 8 bases in the middle. Germline V CDR1 and CDR2: SGDLS, YYNGEE. CDR3 length: 13 amino acids. CDR3 in amino acids: CASSGPKQETQYF. CDR3 coding DNA: TGTGCCAGCAGCGGACCAAAACAAGAGACCCAGTACTTC.

This clonotype occurred many times. V gene TRBV2 combines with J gene TRBJ1-4; D gene uncertain. This CDR3 is built from 15 residues. Trimming left V 5 bases short and J 5 bases short, with 15 bases between. Germline V lookup: CDR1 SNHLY, CDR2 FYNNEI. DNA of the CDR3: TGTGCCAGCAGTCAAGAGCAGGTTCTAAATGAAAAACTGTTTTTT. Its translation: CASSQEQVLNEKLFF.

This clonotype has more than one count but fewer than ten. The chain is built from TRBV15 and TRBJ2-5; D remains unclear. Germline-derived CDR1 and CDR2 are LNHNV and YYDKDF (reference sequence). V lost 5 bases and J 4 bases, leaving 11 bases between the germline ends. There are 13 residues in the CDR3. The CDR3 protein is CATSEYVVETQYF. DNA for the CDR3: TGTGCCACCAGCGAGTATGTCGTAGAGACCCAGTACTTC.

In its sample, this clonotype was seen a few times. The CDR3 sequence: CASSQDRRTSRNEQFF. The CDR3 nucleotides read TGCGCCAGCAGCCAAGATCGGCGGACTAGTCGCAATGAGCAGTTCTTC. The V gene is TRBV4-1, the J gene TRBJ2-1; 7 bases map to TRBD2. Germline CDR1 is MGHRA and CDR2 is YSYEKL. The V gene end was trimmed by 0 bases and the J gene end by 6 bases; junction bases not matched to a gene: 8. The CDR3 totals 16 residues.

This clonotype showed up many times. The V and J genes are TRBV6-1 and TRBJ2-1; 10 bases are shared with TRBD2. Germline V gene data show CDR1 as MNHNS and CDR2 as SASEGT. Germline trimming cut 5 bases from V and 6 bases from J; bases unmatched to any gene: 7. CDR3 size: 15 residues. The CDR3 loop is CASSKRGGGGNEQFF. Written as DNA, the CDR3 is TGTGCCAGCAGTAAGCGGGGGGGTGGGGGCAATGAGCAGTTCTTC.

There are many counts of this clonotype. The chain recombines TRBV7-2 with TRBJ1-1, with D maybe TRBD1 (5 bases). Deletions cut 7 bases from V and 1 base from J, with 10 bases between. This CDR3 comprises 13 residues. Germline V CDR1 and CDR2: SGHTA, FQGNSA. This CDR3 is CASTAGANTEAFF. For the CDR3, the DNA is TGTGCCAGCACCGCCGGGGCGAACACTGAAGCTTTCTTT.

This clonotype has ten or more counts. V is TRBV11-2 and J is TRBJ2-1; TRBD1 agrees at 8 bases. V was clipped by 5 bases and J by 6 bases; unmatched bases: 6. The CDR3 extends over 14 amino acids. CDR1 is SGHAT and CDR2 is FQNNGV in the germline V gene. CDR3 protein: CASSGLTGGNEQFF. The CDR3 DNA follows: TGTGCCAGCAGCGGCCTAACAGGGGGCAATGAGCAGTTCTTC.

This clonotype has a handful of counts. The rearrangement uses TRBV7-9 and TRBJ1-3; D call uncertain. CDR3 length: 14 residues. Trimming removed 4 bases at V and 4 bases at J, with 11 bases between. Per the germline V gene, CDR1 is SEHNR and CDR2 is FQNEAQ (reference sequence). CDR3: CASSYNSGGNTIYF. As DNA, the CDR3 is TGTGCCAGCAGCTATAATAGCGGCGGAAACACCATATATTTT.

This clonotype was seen a handful of times. This sequence joins TRBV10-2 and TRBJ2-5; 9 positions agree with TRBD2. With V trimmed by 6 bases and J by 6 bases, 11 bases remained unmatched. CDR1 and CDR2 from the germline V gene are WSHSY and SAAADI. The CDR3 runs 15 residues. For the CDR3, the DNA is TGCGCCAGCAGAGATGGGATAGCGGGGGATAAGACCCAGTACTTC. Encoded protein: CASRDGIAGDKTQYF.

V usage is TRBV29-1 and J usage is TRBJ1-4; 9 positions agree with TRBD1. Trimming removed 6 bases from V and 4 bases from J; junction bases left unmatched: 9. Germline-derived CDR1 and CDR2 are SQVTM and ANQGSEA. CDR3 size: 15 residues. The CDR3 region has the DNA TGCAGCGTCCACTACCCGGGACAGGGTAATGAAAAACTGTTTTTT. Amino acids: CSVHYPGQGNEKLFF. The full variable domain, completed using reference TRBV29-1 and TRBJ1-4, is SAVISQKPSRDICQRGTSLTIQCQVDSQVTMMFWYRQQPGQSLTLIATANQGSEATYESGFVIDKFPISRPNLTFSTLTVSNMSPEDSSIYLCSVHYPGQGNEKLFFGSGTQLSVL.

This sequence joins TRBV6-4 and TRBJ2-3, with 7 bases that match TRBD2. The J segment lost 4 bases and the V segment lost 7 bases, leaving 5 bases of the junction unmatched. Germline values: CDR1 MRHNA, CDR2 SNTAGT. The CDR3 covers 13 residues. The CDR3 DNA reads as TGTGCCAGCAAGGCGGGAGAGGCAGATACGCAGTATTTT. Its translation: CASKAGEADTQYF.

The chain carries TRBV19 and TRBJ2-1; 7 bases match TRBD2. Trimming took 6 bases from V and 9 from J; bases not matched to a gene: 11. CDR1 LNHDA and CDR2 SQIVND come from the germline V gene (reference sequence). The CDR3 totals 14 residues. The CDR3 coding sequence is TGTGCCAGTAGCACGGGGAGGGAGGTAGTTGAGCAGTTCTTC. This gives the protein CASSTGREVVEQFF.

This clonotype was observed a few times. The CDR3 is CASRPGTSNTGELFF. Here the CDR3 DNA reads TGTGCCAGCAGGCCCGGGACATCGAACACCGGGGAGCTGTTTTTT. The V call is TRBV12-3 or TRBV12-4, the J call TRBJ2-2; D perhaps matches TRBD1 (6 bases). The CDR3 length is 15 residues. The V and J ends lost 6 bases and 0 bases respectively, with 11 bases between them.

The sample holds many counts of this clonotype. The V call is TRBV20-1, the J call TRBJ2-3, with 7 bases matching TRBD2. The CDR3 consists of 14 residues. With V trimmed by 6 bases and J by 0 bases, 6 bases remained unmatched. The germline CDR1 and CDR2 sequences are DFQATT and SNEGSKA (reference sequence). The CDR3 sequence: CSAITSESTDTQYF. CDR3 nucleotides: TGCAGTGCCATCACTAGCGAGAGCACAGATACGCAGTATTTT.

This clonotype was counted between two and nine times. A single base separates this from a much larger clone, so it may be a read error. V and J are TRBV2 and TRBJ2-5; maybe TRBD2 (5 bases). The V gene lost 11 bases and the J gene lost 4 bases, with 17 bases spanning the gap. Per the germline V gene, CDR1 is SNHLY and CDR2 is FYNNEI. The CDR3 covers 13 residues. CDR3 sequence reads: CAGQGGRGETQYF. The CDR3 DNA sequence: TGTGCCGGCCAAGGTGGTCGGGGAGAGACCCAGTACTTC.

This clonotype was observed at least ten times. The chain has TRBV28 and TRBJ2-3; D tentatively fits TRBD1 or TRBD2 (6 bases each). Trimming took off 6 bases at V and 0 bases at J, with 19 bases between the two ends. The CDR3 contains 17 residues. Germline lookup yields CDR1 MDHEN and CDR2 SYDVKM. The CDR3 here is CASSFARSGASTDTQYF. The CDR3 region has the DNA TGTGCCAGCAGCTTCGCTAGATCGGGGGCGAGCACAGATACGCAGTATTTT.